This T cell receptor beta chain appears in the sequencing data of a study of cytomegalovirus exposure and HLA in healthy donors. Study context: Clustering assigned 70% to 90% of the approximately 400 genotyped donors to the Caucasian-associated ancestry cluster. Study conclusions and caveats: A prior analysis recorded that most TCR beta V segments were productive about 90% or about 30% of the time. Reportedly, a later analysis found an Asian-associated ancestry cluster had fewer N-insertions than the approximately 640-donor mean.

Comment on this clone: Its antigen is not identified.

These donors counted as nominally healthy when sampled, but unrecorded immune exposures were likely. 60 Vbeta and 13 Jbeta primers were used in PCR. Assay: immunoSEQ multiplex PCR; the TCRdb copy retains only in-frame clones and omits some. Among 65,000 to 90,000 clones listed, roughly four fifths were seen once. V dropped 0 bases and J dropped 4 bases, with 15 bases sitting between them. The CDR3 contains 16 residues. Per the germline V gene, CDR1 is MNHEY and CDR2 is SMNVEV (reference sequence). This TCR was sampled from a man aged 18 to 30 in good health and CMV-seronegative. This chain joins TRBV27 and TRBJ1-2; a possible D gene is TRBD1 (5 bases). Material: PBMCs. As DNA, the CDR3 is TGTGCCAGCAGTTTATCCGTGACAGTATCCTTCTATGGCTACACCTTC. Its protein product is CASSLSVTVSFYGYTF.